The present entry profiles one TCR beta chain with its context. TCRdb's table, derived via immunoSEQ multiplex PCR, lists solely in-frame clones and lacks some. The data show roughly 100,000 clones, roughly 91% seen once. The CDR3 is 16 residues long. Germline V gene sequence: CDR1 SGHAT, CDR2 FQNNGV. V dropped 1 base and J dropped 1 base, with 13 bases sitting between them. The data stem from a study of T cell changes during pregnancy in multiple sclerosis. This material consisted of peripheral blood, taken after pregnancy. This receptor was taken from a female donor in good health, enrolled as a control in a pregnancy study. The gene calls are TRBV11-2 and TRBJ1-1, with D maybe TRBD1 (5 bases). The DNA for the CDR3 is TGTGCCAGCAGCTTAGGCCGGGAGGGGCCGAACACTGAAGCTTTCTTT. This codes for CASSLGREGPNTEAFF.